Following are 14 T cell receptor beta chains from one sample sequenced in a study of OX40 agonist ivuxolimab in advanced cancers. The library was produced with the immunoSEQ multiplex PCR assay. In its TCRdb copy, this immuneACCESS table keeps in-frame sequences only and misses some clones. Where compared with another copy, unresolved V genes explain less than half of these, and the others have no known cause. Present in this sample are some 21,000 clones, about 70% of which were seen just once. The ten top clones hold about 13% of the sample. The sequencing used CD4+ or CD8+ T cells sorted from blood, collected in a trial of the OX40 agonist ivuxolimab. Every receptor here comes from an adult with an advanced solid tumor such as melanoma, head and neck, liver or kidney cancer.

The CDR3 DNA reads as TGCGCCAGCAGTCGACTAGGGACAGGGGACCTAGGGGAGACCCAGTACTTC. Its protein product is CASSRLGTGDLGETQYF. The V and J genes are TRBV5-1 and TRBJ2-5; 10 bases align to TRBD1. The CDR3 runs to 17 residues. Germline V gives CDR1 SGHRS, CDR2 YFSETQ. The trim removed 5 bases at V and 5 bases at J, leaving 15 bases unmatched.

CDR3 amino acids: CASSLGGYEQYF. CDR3 coding DNA: TGTGCCAGCAGTCTGGGCGGATACGAGCAGTACTTC. V gene TRBV28 combines with J gene TRBJ2-7, with D unresolved. The CDR3 is 12 residues long. Germline CDR1 reads MDHEN; CDR2 reads SYDVKM. Trimming left V 5 bases short and J 4 bases short, with 9 bases between. The whole variable domain, filled in from reference TRBV28 and TRBJ2-7, reads DVKVTQSSRYLVKRTGEKVFLECVQDMDHENMFWYRQDPGLGLRLIYFSYDVKMKEKGDIPEGYSVSREKKERFSLILESASTNQTSMYLCASSLGGYEQYFGPGTRLTVT.

This clone was seen just once. The rearrangement joins TRBV27 to TRBJ1-1; D not certain. Per the germline V gene, CDR1 is MNHEY and CDR2 is SMNVEV (reference sequence). With 2 bases removed from V and 0 bases from J, the gap between germline ends came to 4 bases. The CDR3 is 13 amino acids. CDR3 sequence reads: CASSLTVNTEAFF. The CDR3 nucleotides read TGTGCCAGCAGTTTAACAGTGAACACTGAAGCTTTCTTT.

This clone ranks as large. Likely a read error: the CDR3 ends without its conserved phenylalanine or tryptophan. The DNA is left out, because the CDR3 cannot be placed on it with certainty; the CDR3 is given as TCRdb lists it. This chain joins TRBV9 and TRBJ1-2; the table assigns TRBD1, which was not confirmed against the DNA. The CDR3 comprises 11 residues, both ends counted. Germline CDR1 and CDR2: SGDLS and YYNGEE. This CDR3 reads CASSVKKTGQS.

The V call is TRBV19, the J call TRBJ2-3; 10 bases align to TRBD2. This CDR3 has 16 residues. The V gene's germline CDR1 is LNHDA and CDR2 SQIVND (reference sequence). The trim removed 1 base at V and 5 bases at J, leaving 6 bases unmatched. The CDR3 DNA reads TGTGCCAGTAGTATAGTAAGCGGGGGGGCCCTAGATACGCAGTATTTT. This translates into CASSIVSGGALDTQYF.

V usage is TRBV7-9 and J usage is TRBJ2-5; D uncertain. CDR3 length equals 15 residues. Deletions cut 4 bases from V and 2 bases from J, with 14 bases between. Per the germline V gene, CDR1 is SEHNR and CDR2 is FQNEAQ (reference sequence). CDR3 nucleotides: TGTGCCAGCAGCTCTTCCTCGACGGTACAAGAGACCCAGTACTTC. The encoded protein is CASSSSSTVQETQYF.

CDR3 region: CASSLGTANQPQHF. The CDR3 DNA reads as TGTGCCAGCAGTCTAGGGACCGCTAATCAGCCCCAGCATTTT. The J gene is TRBJ1-5, the V gene TRBV28, with D perhaps matching TRBD1 (5 bases). From germline, CDR1 is MDHEN and CDR2 SYDVKM. The germline V and J ends were trimmed by 5 bases and 4 bases, with 12 bases remaining between them. The CDR3 runs 14 residues.

This chain connects TRBV4-1 to TRBJ2-7; TRBD2 matches 15 bases. V lost 1 base and J lost 1; bases outside the gene matches: 5. The CDR3 loop spans 18 amino acids. The germline V gene encodes CDR1 MGHRA and CDR2 YSYEKL. CDR3 loop: CASSQAGLAGGSSYEQYF. The CDR3 DNA sequence: TGCGCCAGCAGCCAAGCAGGACTAGCGGGAGGGAGTTCCTACGAGCAGTACTTC.

The chain employs TRBV7-9 and TRBJ2-1; 7 nucleotides agree with TRBD1. Per germline, CDR1 SEHNR and CDR2 FQNEAQ (reference sequence). Unmatched junction bases numbered 12, after V lost 5 bases and J lost 14 bases. The CDR3 covers 13 residues. CDR3 residues: CASSPPGQHGKFF. For the CDR3, the DNA is TGTGCCAGCAGCCCGCCGGGACAGCACGGAAAGTTCTTC.

V and J are TRBV6-6 and TRBJ2-6; 7 bases match TRBD1. V dropped 7 bases and J dropped 3; count of bases not matched to a gene: 3. The germline V gene has CDR1 MNHNY and CDR2 SVGAGI (reference sequence). This CDR3 has 14 residues. CDR3 amino acids: CASIQGVGANVLTF. CDR3 sequence (DNA): TGTGCCAGCATCCAGGGGGTTGGGGCCAACGTCCTGACTTTC.

The gene calls are TRBV28 and TRBJ2-7; 7 nucleotides agree with TRBD1. Germline lookup yields CDR1 MDHEN and CDR2 SYDVKM. This CDR3 is built from 14 residues. Trimming at V came to 3 bases and at J to 8 bases, leaving 10 bases not matched to a gene. This CDR3 reads CASSFLTGTEKQYF. The DNA of the CDR3 is TGTGCCAGCAGTTTCTTGACCGGGACAGAGAAGCAGTACTTC.

V and J are TRBV28 and TRBJ2-1; D possibly corresponds to TRBD2 (5 bases). The CDR3 contains 12 residues. Germline CDR1 MDHEN, CDR2 SYDVKM. V gave up 4 bases and J gave up 10 bases, with 11 bases separating them. The CDR3 coding sequence is TGTGCCAGCAGTTCCGAACTAGTCGAGCAGTTCTTC. Translation gives CASSSELVEQFF.

This rearrangement joins TRBV7-9 to TRBJ2-5; D might be TRBD1 (5 bases). The CDR3 is made up of 14 amino acids. The germline gives CDR1 SEHNR, CDR2 FQNEAQ (reference sequence). V was clipped by 4 bases and J by 5 bases, with 14 bases between them. CDR3 nucleotides: TGTGCCAGCAGCTCCACGACAGCCACTGAGACCCAGTACTTC. Protein: CASSSTTATETQYF.

V usage is TRBV6-6 and J usage is TRBJ2-7, with D possibly being TRBD1 (5 bases). V was pared by 4 bases and J by 3 bases, with 7 bases between. This CDR3 has 12 residues. Germline assignment: CDR1 MNHNY and CDR2 SVGAGI (reference sequence). The CDR3 nucleotides read TGTGCCAGCAGTTCTGACAGCTACGAGCAGTACTTC. Translated: CASSSDSYEQYF.